These 20 T cell receptor beta chains came from one sample sequenced in a study of blood T cell repertoires in COVID-19. Generated by immunoSEQ multiplex PCR, the TCRdb table keeps only in-frame clones and is missing some. The data hold roughly 220,000 clones, with around 80% observed a single time. Sequenced sample: peripheral blood. These receptors came from a young man with active or convalescent COVID-19.

The chain couples TRBV19 to TRBJ1-1; tentative D call: TRBD1 (6 bases). Germline V CDR1 and CDR2: LNHDA, SQIVND (reference sequence). This CDR3 contains 11 residues. The ends were cut back, 10 bases at V and 5 bases at J, with 11 bases in the middle. The CDR3 region is CATRRGTEAFF. CDR3 bases: TGTGCCACCCGAAGGGGGACTGAAGCTTTCTTT.

V gene TRBV2 combines with J gene TRBJ2-7; TRBD2 agrees at 13 bases. Germline trimming cut 8 bases from V and 2 bases from J; bases unmatched to any gene: 3. In germline, CDR1 is SNHLY, CDR2 FYNNEI. The CDR3 has 14 amino acids. CDR3 residues: CASRLAGGPYEQYF. The CDR3 nucleotides read TGTGCCAGCCGACTAGCGGGAGGACCCTACGAGCAGTACTTC. The full variable domain, in which reference TRBV2 and TRBJ2-7 provide the parts outside the CDR3, is EPEVTQTPSHQVTQMGQEVILRCVPISNHLYFYWYRQILGQKVEFLVSFYNNEISEKSEIFDDQFSVERPDGSNFTLKIRSTKLEDSAMYFCASRLAGGPYEQYFGPGTRLTVT.

V gene TRBV4-2 combines with J gene TRBJ1-6; unclear D gene. Germline-derived CDR1 and CDR2 are LGHNA and YNFKEQ. V was clipped by 0 bases and J by 10 bases, with 10 bases between them. The CDR3 sequence is 14 residues long. CDR3 region: CASSQDQVRSPLHF. The DNA for the CDR3 is TGTGCCAGCAGCCAAGACCAGGTTCGGTCACCCCTCCACTTT.

The genes are TRBV6-6 and TRBJ2-1; 10 nucleotides align to TRBD2. The CDR3 extends over 15 amino acids. J lost 8 bases, V lost 8 bases, and 12 bases had no gene match. Germline V gene sequence: CDR1 MNHNY, CDR2 SVGAGI (reference sequence). The CDR3 loop reads CASQARLAGVDEQFF. CDR3 nucleotides: TGTGCCAGCCAAGCCCGGCTAGCGGGAGTCGATGAGCAGTTCTTC.

The V and J genes are TRBV4-1 and TRBJ2-5; tentative D call: TRBD2 (5 bases). Trimming removed 4 bases from V and 2 bases from J, with 14 bases in between. Germline V gives CDR1 MGHRA, CDR2 YSYEKL. CDR3 length: 15 amino acids. In nucleotides, the CDR3 is TGCGCCAGCAGCCGTTGGCGGGCCGCGCAAGAGACCCAGTACTTC. It yields the protein CASSRWRAAQETQYF.

The chain has TRBV13 and TRBJ2-5, with 9 bases lining up with TRBD2. V shed 3 bases, J shed 5 bases, and the junction held 13 bases outside the gene matches. The CDR3 is made up of 17 amino acids. Per the germline V gene, CDR1 is PRHDT and CDR2 is FYEKMQ (reference sequence). The CDR3 loop is CASSFRLAAPRGETQYF. The DNA of the CDR3 is TGTGCCAGCAGCTTCCGACTAGCGGCTCCCCGGGGGGAGACCCAGTACTTC.

The chain couples TRBV9 to TRBJ2-7, with D possibly being TRBD1 (5 bases). Germline V gene data show CDR1 as SGDLS and CDR2 as YYNGEE. The length of the CDR3 is 15 residues. V gave up 10 bases and J gave up 3 bases, with 23 bases separating them. CDR3 loop: CASSPWGGIDYEQYF. The CDR3 DNA is TGTGCCTCCTCACCCTGGGGCGGAATAGACTACGAGCAGTACTTC.

The table lists this clone with a count of one. The chain combines TRBV7-2 with TRBJ2-3; 8 bases are a match to TRBD2. CDR1 and CDR2 (germline): SGHTA, FQGNSA. This CDR3 has 16 amino acids. V lost 1 base to trimming and J lost 0 bases; unmatched junction nucleotides: 3. In DNA, the CDR3 is TGTGCCAGCAGCTTAGTGGGCGGGGGGAGCACAGATACGCAGTATTTT. The encoded protein is CASSLVGGGSTDTQYF.

The chain carries TRBV4-1 and TRBJ2-1, with a weak D call TRBD2 (6 bases). V was cut by 1 base and J by 0 bases, with 13 bases left in between. CDR3 length: 17 amino acids. Per germline, CDR1 MGHRA and CDR2 YSYEKL. The CDR3 loop is CASSQVGGTSSYNEQFF. The CDR3 DNA is TGCGCCAGCAGCCAAGTCGGAGGGACCAGCTCCTACAATGAGCAGTTCTTC.

This clone was observed once. The J gene is TRBJ2-3, the V gene TRBV7-8; maybe TRBD1 (6 bases). CDR3 length: 13 amino acids. The V gene lost 10 bases and the J gene lost 0 bases, with 11 bases spanning the gap. CDR1 is SGHVS and CDR2 is FQNEAQ in the germline V gene. CDR3 DNA: TGTGCCAACTCACAGGGCAGCACAGATACGCAGTATTTT. This codes for CANSQGSTDTQYF.

The J gene is TRBJ2-5, the V gene TRBV19; 9 nucleotides line up with TRBD2. CDR1 is LNHDA, CDR2 SQIVND, per germline (reference sequence). The CDR3 covers 17 residues. V lost 8 bases, J lost 6 bases, and 19 bases stayed unmatched. DNA for the CDR3: TGTGCCAGTGCGAAGGACGGCCCTAGCGGGACTTCGAAGACCCAGTACTTC. Translated: CASAKDGPSGTSKTQYF.

The rearrangement links TRBV12-1 to TRBJ1-2. TRBV12-1 is recorded as a pseudogene. This CDR3 spans 17 amino acids. The CDR3, as DNA: TGTGCCAGCAGCTCTGCTCCGGTGTTCCTCCGGGACTATGGCTACACCTTC. Residues: CASSSAPVFLRDYGYTF.

DNA of the CDR3: TGTGCCAGCAGAGCTAGACTAGCGGGGGCTCCAGATACGCAGTATTTT. Amino acid sequence: CASRARLAGAPDTQYF. The V gene is TRBV2, the J gene TRBJ2-3; 12 bases agree with TRBD2. The junction had 8 bases not matched to a gene; V was cut back by 6 bases and J by 4 bases. This CDR3 spans 16 amino acids. Germline V lookup: CDR1 SNHLY, CDR2 FYNNEI.

The J gene is TRBJ2-7, the V gene TRBV28; 9 bases agree with TRBD2. Germline loops: CDR1 MDHEN, CDR2 SYDVKM. V dropped 3 bases and J dropped 2; count of bases not matched to a gene: 5. CDR3 length: 15 residues. The CDR3 protein is CASSFAGGPTYEQYF. The CDR3 DNA reads as TGTGCCAGCAGTTTCGCGGGGGGGCCTACCTACGAGCAGTACTTC.

This rearrangement joins TRBV27 to TRBJ1-3; TRBD1 might be the D (5 bases). Looked up from germline, CDR1 is MNHEY and CDR2 is SMNVEV (reference sequence). CDR3 size: 16 residues. Trimming removed 3 bases from V and 3 bases from J, with 15 bases in between. The DNA of the CDR3 is TGTGCCAGCAGTTTCTCGCTGCGGAGGGGTGGAAACACCATATATTTT. Its translation is CASSFSLRRGGNTIYF.

The table lists this clone with a count of one. The chain joins TRBV27 to TRBJ1-5; TRBD1 might be the D (6 bases). Germline V gene data show CDR1 as MNHEY and CDR2 as SMNVEV (reference sequence). This CDR3 comprises 15 residues. V lost 3 bases to trimming and J lost 2 bases, with 11 bases between them. The CDR3 sequence is CASSLDRLGNQPQHF. The DNA for the CDR3 is TGTGCCAGCAGTTTGGACAGACTTGGCAATCAGCCCCAGCATTTT.

The chain uses TRBV9 and TRBJ2-3; 7 nucleotides match TRBD1. The CDR3 contains 18 residues. Germline values: CDR1 SGDLS, CDR2 YYNGEE. V gave up 0 bases and J gave up 2 bases; unmatched junction bases: 12. DNA of the CDR3: TGTGCCAGCAGCGTAGCTATCGGGACAGTCTCTCCCACAGATACGCAGTATTTT. Protein product: CASSVAIGTVSPTDTQYF. Full variable domain (remainder filled in from reference TRBV9 and TRBJ2-3): DSGVTQTPKHLITATGQRVTLRCSPRSGDLSVYWYQQSLDQGLQFLIQYYNGEERAKGNILERFSAQQFPDLHSELNLSSLELGDSALYFCASSVAIGTVSPTDTQYFGPGTRLTVL.

The genes are TRBV10-1 and TRBJ2-5; 11 positions match TRBD2. Looked up from germline, CDR1 is WNHNN and CDR2 is SYGVQD (reference sequence). The CDR3 length is 16 residues. V shed 0 bases and J 4 bases; nucleotides not matched to a gene: 4. CDR3 loop: CASSESASGGLETQYF. For the CDR3, the DNA is TGCGCCAGCAGTGAGTCAGCTAGCGGGGGGCTAGAGACCCAGTACTTC.

The chain combines TRBV7-2 with TRBJ2-3, with 7 bases fitting TRBD2. V lost 1 base to trimming and J lost 5 bases; unmatched junction nucleotides: 6. Looked up from germline, CDR1 is SGHTA and CDR2 is FQGNSA. The length of the CDR3 is 15 residues. The CDR3 DNA reads as TGTGCCAGCAGCTTAGGGGGCGGGGGTTTAGATACGCAGTATTTT. Amino acids: CASSLGGGGLDTQYF. Drawing the rest from reference TRBV7-2 and TRBJ2-3, the complete variable domain is GAGVSQSPSNKVTEKGKDVELRCDPISGHTALYWYRQSLGQGLEFLIYFQGNSAPDKSGLPSDRFSAERTGGSVSTLTIQRTQQEDSAVYLCASSLGGGGLDTQYFGPGTRLTVL.

Here the CDR3 DNA reads TGTGCCAGTAGTGACAGCGGGATCGGCGGATACTATGGCTACACCTTC. It specifies CASSDSGIGGYYGYTF. The chain combines TRBV19 with TRBJ1-2; TRBD1 is a possible D gene (5 bases). V was clipped by 5 bases and J by 3 bases, with 19 bases between them. CDR3 length equals 16 residues. Germline loops: CDR1 LNHDA, CDR2 SQIVND (reference sequence). The full variable domain, its missing parts supplied by reference TRBV19 and TRBJ1-2, is DGGITQSPKYLFRKEGQNVTLSCEQNLNHDAMYWYRQDPGQGLRLIYYSQIVNDFQKGDIAEGYSVSREKKESFPLTVTSAQKNPTAFYLCASSDSGIGGYYGYTFGSGTRLTVV.